This T cell receptor beta chain is drawn from a study of T cell changes during pregnancy in multiple sclerosis. Looked up from germline, CDR1 is SEHNR and CDR2 is FQNEAQ (reference sequence). The CDR3 contains 15 residues. The germline V and J ends were trimmed by 5 bases and 6 bases, with 17 bases remaining between them. Libraries were prepared by immunoSEQ multiplex PCR; TCRdb keeps only in-frame clonotypes and omits some of them. The sample contains 75,000 to 95,000 clones, less than 95% of which appear only once. The V and J genes are TRBV7-9 and TRBJ2-1; TRBD1 is a possible D gene (6 bases). The origin of this receptor is a female donor with multiple sclerosis, enrolled in a pregnancy study. Material: peripheral blood, obtained before pregnancy. The CDR3 sequence: CASSPAQDRPNEQFF. Written as DNA, the CDR3 is TGTGCCAGCAGCCCGGCACAAGACAGGCCCAATGAGCAGTTCTTC.